Listed below are T cell receptor beta chains from one sample, sequenced in a study of early T cells in non-severe SARS-CoV-2 infection. Using its own MiXCR run on the 5' RACE reads, TCRdb lists one record per CDR3 protein. The data show some 35,000 distinct CDR3 sequences, 6% to 7.5% seen once. This specimen consisted of whole blood, obtained at baseline. The receptors derive from an adult who was a healthcare worker with PCR-confirmed SARS-CoV-2 infection or an uninfected control (not recorded which). The CDR3 runs from the conserved cysteine through the conserved F or W. Fields, in order: V gene, J gene, D gene, CDR3 length, CDR3 protein. A D gene is named only where the DNA matches it firmly.

TRBV5-4	TRBJ2-1	-	17	CASSLVEGQGSYNEQFF
TRBV28	TRBJ2-7	-	13	CASSYQNAYEQYF
TRBV4-1	TRBJ2-5	-	13	CASSQETGETQYF
TRBV2	TRBJ2-7	-	13	CASILDKYYEQYF
TRBV2	TRBJ2-7	-	14	CASSEFKGPYEQYF
TRBV7-8	TRBJ2-3	-	15	CANSLSAGSTDTQYF
TRBV20-1	TRBJ2-1	-	14	CSARDTSAANEQFF
TRBV19	TRBJ1-1	-	13	CASSPGPRVEAFF
TRBV20-1	TRBJ2-1	-	12	CSATSAYNEQFF
TRBV5-1	TRBJ1-2	TRBD1	14	CASSPTGGVHGYTF
TRBV3-1	TRBJ2-2	-	14	CASLLGPKAGELFF
TRBV6-6	TRBJ2-1	TRBD2	15	CASSLVAGGNNEQFF
TRBV5-1	TRBJ2-6	-	15	CASRGQLLGANVLTF
TRBV19	TRBJ1-2	TRBD1	13	CASSPGQGNGYTF
TRBV7-2	TRBJ2-7	-	16	CASSLAHPRDAREQYF
TRBV18	TRBJ1-2	TRBD1	15	CASSEGQGPNYGYTF